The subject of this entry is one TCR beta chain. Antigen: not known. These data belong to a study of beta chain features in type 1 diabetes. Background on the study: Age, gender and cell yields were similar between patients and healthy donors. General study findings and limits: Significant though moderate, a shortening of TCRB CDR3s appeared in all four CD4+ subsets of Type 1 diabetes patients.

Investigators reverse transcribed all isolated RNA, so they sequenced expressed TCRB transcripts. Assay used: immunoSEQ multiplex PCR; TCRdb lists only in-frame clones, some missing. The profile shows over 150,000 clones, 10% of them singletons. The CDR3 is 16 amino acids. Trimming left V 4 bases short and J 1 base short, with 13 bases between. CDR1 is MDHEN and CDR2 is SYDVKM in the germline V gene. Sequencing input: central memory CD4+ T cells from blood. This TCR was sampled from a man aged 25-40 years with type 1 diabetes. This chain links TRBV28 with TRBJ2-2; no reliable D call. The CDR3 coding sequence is TGTGCCAGCAGTTCCGCGCAGGTTAAGAACACCGGGGAGCTGTTTTTT. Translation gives CASSSAQVKNTGELFF. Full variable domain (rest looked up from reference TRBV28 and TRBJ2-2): DVKVTQSSRYLVKRTGEKVFLECVQDMDHENMFWYRQDPGLGLRLIYFSYDVKMKEKGDIPEGYSVSREKKERFSLILESASTNQTSMYLCASSSAQVKNTGELFFGEGSRLTVL.